Each of the 14 T cell receptor beta chains below was sequenced from the same sample in a study of T cells in Graves' hyperthyroidism and ophthalmopathy. Researchers amplified the TCR beta CDR3 regions from RNA transcripts. During a first-round RT-PCR of the TCR CDR3, the HTBI primer set was used. TCRdb ran MiXCR on the multiplex PCR reads and lists one entry per CDR3 protein. This sample yields fewer than 500,000 distinct CDR3 sequences, of which about 14% are seen a single time; around 20% belongs to the top ten. The specimen sequenced was blood. Receptors were obtained from a man aged 25 to 40 with Graves' hyperthyroidism that later progressed to Graves' ophthalmopathy.

This clonotype occurred many times. This chain connects TRBV7-2 to TRBJ1-4; unclear D gene. The ends were cut back, 2 bases at V and 8 bases at J, with 15 bases in the middle. This CDR3 is 15 amino acids long. Per the germline V gene, CDR1 is SGHTA and CDR2 is FQGNSA. For the CDR3, the DNA is TGTGCCAGCAGCTTATTTCCCAGGAGGGAGGAAAAACTGTTTTTT. Residues: CASSLFPRREEKLFF.

In its sample, this clonotype was seen a few times. The chain employs TRBV5-1 and TRBJ2-2; D is possibly TRBD1 (6 bases). This CDR3 has 15 residues. Germline V gene lookup returns CDR1 SGHRS and CDR2 YFSETQ. V was shortened by 5 bases and J by 0 bases, with 11 bases between the two germline ends. This CDR3 reads CASREWTANTGELFF. CDR3 nucleotide sequence: TGCGCCAGCAGGGAATGGACAGCGAACACCGGGGAGCTGTTTTTT. The complete variable domain, with remaining parts taken from reference TRBV5-1 and TRBJ2-2, reads KAGVTQTPRYLIKTRGQQVTLSCSPISGHRSVSWYQQTPGQGLQFLFEYFSETQRNKGNFPGRFSGRQFSNSRSEMNVSTLELGDSALYLCASREWTANTGELFFGEGSRLTVL.

This clonotype has more than one count but fewer than ten. The V gene is TRBV20-1, the J gene TRBJ1-5; D gene ambiguous. Per germline, CDR1 DFQATT and CDR2 SNEGSKA (reference sequence). V dropped 1 base and J dropped 8 bases, with 9 bases sitting between them. This CDR3 contains 12 residues. CDR3 coding DNA: TGCAGTGCTAGAGTTAGGAGGGAGCCCCAGCATTTT. Its protein is CSARVRREPQHF.

This clonotype was seen a few times. The CDR3 sequence: CASMETEMNTEAFF. DNA of the CDR3: TGTGCCAGTATGGAGACCGAAATGAACACTGAAGCTTTCTTT. The chain employs TRBV19 and TRBJ1-1; D remains ambiguous. Germline CDR1 reads LNHDA; CDR2 reads SQIVND (reference sequence). The CDR3 is 14 amino acids. Trimming cost V 7 bases and J 0 bases, with 12 bases left between them.

This clonotype was detected many times. The V and J genes are TRBV20-1 and TRBJ2-7; possible D gene TRBD2, 6 bases. Germline V gives CDR1 DFQATT, CDR2 SNEGSKA (reference sequence). The CDR3 is 12 residues long. The CDR3 loop reads CSPGGFSYEQYF. The CDR3 DNA is TGCAGCCCCGGAGGGTTCTCCTACGAGCAGTACTTC.

This clonotype occurred many times. The chain combines TRBV28 with TRBJ1-2; TRBD1 matches at 7 bases. After removal of 8 bases from V and 2 bases from J, the junction contained 8 bases not matched to a gene. The V gene's germline CDR1 is MDHEN and CDR2 SYDVKM. The CDR3 has 14 residues. The chain's CDR3 is CASGRQGPNYGYTF. In DNA form, the CDR3 reads TGTGCCAGCGGACGACAGGGACCGAACTATGGCTACACCTTC.

This clonotype was seen repeatedly, ten times or more. The rearrangement joins TRBV3-1 to TRBJ2-3; D is perhaps TRBD2 (6 bases). Trimming removed 3 bases at V and 2 bases at J, with 15 bases between. This CDR3 has 16 amino acids. Per the germline V gene, CDR1 is LGHDT and CDR2 is YNNKEL (reference sequence). CDR3 nucleotide sequence: TGTGCCAGCAGCCAGGGGCTGGGCGGGAACACAGATACGCAGTATTTT. This encodes CASSQGLGGNTDTQYF.

In its sample, this clonotype was seen many times. V usage is TRBV28 and J usage is TRBJ2-5; no definite D call. Trimming stripped 3 bases from V and 5 bases from J, with 10 bases between. In germline, CDR1 is MDHEN, CDR2 SYDVKM. The CDR3 runs to 13 residues. The CDR3 loop is CASSLRALETQYF. For the CDR3, the DNA is TGTGCCAGCAGTTTGCGTGCTTTGGAGACCCAGTACTTC.

The chain employs TRBV7-2 and TRBJ1-2; 8 bases are shared with TRBD1. Looked up from germline, CDR1 is SGHTA and CDR2 is FQGNSA. This CDR3 has 15 residues. The trim removed 5 bases at V and 6 bases at J, leaving 11 bases unmatched. The CDR3 sequence: CASSRTYGQGNGYTF. The CDR3 DNA reads TGTGCCAGCAGCCGTACCTACGGACAGGGAAATGGCTACACCTTC.

This clonotype was recorded many times. This rearrangement joins TRBV5-1 to TRBJ1-5; no firm D call. The CDR3 totals 13 residues. Trimming cost V 4 bases and J 7 bases, with 12 bases left between them. Germline V gene sequence: CDR1 SGHRS, CDR2 YFSETQ. In DNA form, the CDR3 reads TGCGCCAGCAGCCCCACGCCGGAACAGCCCCAGCATTTT. Translated, it gives CASSPTPEQPQHF.

The rearrangement joins TRBV5-6 to TRBJ2-4; D is perhaps TRBD1 (6 bases). Trimming removed 3 bases from V and 9 bases from J, with 13 bases in between. CDR3 length equals 13 residues. Per the germline V gene, CDR1 is SGHDT and CDR2 is YYEEEE. Written as DNA, the CDR3 is TGTGCCAGCAGCTACAGGGACAACGGCATTCAGTACTTC. Translation gives CASSYRDNGIQYF.

The rearrangement uses TRBV28 and TRBJ2-3, with 7 bases matching TRBD2. The trim removed 7 bases at V and 14 bases at J, leaving 18 bases unmatched. Germline assignment: CDR1 MDHEN and CDR2 SYDVKM. CDR3 size: 14 residues. The CDR3 region is CASNTGTIPHQRYF. DNA for the CDR3: TGTGCCAGCAATACCGGGACTATCCCCCACCAACGGTATTTT. Drawing the rest from reference TRBV28 and TRBJ2-3, the complete variable domain is DVKVTQSSRYLVKRTGEKVFLECVQDMDHENMFWYRQDPGLGLRLIYFSYDVKMKEKGDIPEGYSVSREKKERFSLILESASTNQTSMYLCASNTGTIPHQRYFGPGTRLTVL.

The chain links TRBV6-1 to TRBJ2-1, with D possibly TRBD2 on 6 matching bases. CDR1 is MNHNS, CDR2 SASEGT, per germline. V was trimmed by 1 base and J by 4 bases, leaving 20 bases between them. This CDR3 is 18 amino acids long. The CDR3 here is CASSEVENGGWVYNEQFF. As DNA, the CDR3 is TGTGCCAGCAGTGAAGTTGAAAATGGGGGGTGGGTTTACAATGAGCAGTTCTTC.

This sequence joins TRBV11-3 and TRBJ2-7, with D perhaps matching TRBD2 (6 bases). V dropped 0 bases and J dropped 1 base, with 13 bases sitting between them. This CDR3 comprises 16 residues. Germline V gene data show CDR1 as SGHNT and CDR2 as YENEEA. The CDR3 region has the DNA TGTGCCAGCAGCTTAGATTTCTGGGGGGAGTCCTACGAGCAGTACTTC. This sequence encodes CASSLDFWGESYEQYF.